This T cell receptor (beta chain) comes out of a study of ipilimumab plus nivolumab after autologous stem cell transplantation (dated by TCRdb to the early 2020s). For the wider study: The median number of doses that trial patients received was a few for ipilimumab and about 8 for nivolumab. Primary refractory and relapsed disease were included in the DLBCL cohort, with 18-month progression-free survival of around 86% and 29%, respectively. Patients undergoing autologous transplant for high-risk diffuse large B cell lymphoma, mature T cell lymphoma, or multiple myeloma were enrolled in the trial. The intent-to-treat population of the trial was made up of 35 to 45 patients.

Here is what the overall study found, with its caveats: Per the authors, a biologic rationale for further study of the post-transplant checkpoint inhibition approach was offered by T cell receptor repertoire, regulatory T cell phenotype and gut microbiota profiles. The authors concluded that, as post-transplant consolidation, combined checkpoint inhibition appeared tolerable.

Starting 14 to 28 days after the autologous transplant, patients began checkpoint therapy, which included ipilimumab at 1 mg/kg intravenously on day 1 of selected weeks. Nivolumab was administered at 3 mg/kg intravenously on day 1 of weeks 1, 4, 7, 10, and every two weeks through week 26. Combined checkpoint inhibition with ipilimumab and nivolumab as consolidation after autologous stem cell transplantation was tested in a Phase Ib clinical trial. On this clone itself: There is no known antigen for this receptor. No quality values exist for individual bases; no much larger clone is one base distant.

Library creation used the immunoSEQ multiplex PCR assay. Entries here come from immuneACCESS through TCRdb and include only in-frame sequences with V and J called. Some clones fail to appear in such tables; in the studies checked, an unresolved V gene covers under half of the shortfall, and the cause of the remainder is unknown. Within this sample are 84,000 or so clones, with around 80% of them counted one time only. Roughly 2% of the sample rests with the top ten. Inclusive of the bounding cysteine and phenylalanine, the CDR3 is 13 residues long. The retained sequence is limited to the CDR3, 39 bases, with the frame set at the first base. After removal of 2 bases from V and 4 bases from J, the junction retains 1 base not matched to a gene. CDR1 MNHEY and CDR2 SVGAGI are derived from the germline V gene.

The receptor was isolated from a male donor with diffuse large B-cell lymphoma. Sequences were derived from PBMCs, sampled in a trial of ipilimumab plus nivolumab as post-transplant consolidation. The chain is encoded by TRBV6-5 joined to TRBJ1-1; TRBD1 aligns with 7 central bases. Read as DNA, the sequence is TGTGCCAGCAGTTACGAGGGGGCCACTGAAGCTTTCTTT. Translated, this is CASSYEGATEAFF.